These 21 T cell receptor beta chains were sequenced from one sample in a study of T cell repertoires in cytomegalovirus infection. TCRdb independently ran MiXCR on the reads; one entry per CDR3 protein. The repertoire consists of around 740,000 distinct CDR3 sequences, with 35% occurring once and the leading ten covering 2.5% to 3.5%. Sample: PBMCs. The source of these receptors is a human donor in good health (CMV status not recorded). Some clones in this sample may be carry-over from other donors' samples.

There are a few counts of this clonotype. The genes are TRBV6-5 and TRBJ1-4; no clear D. CDR1 is MNHEY, CDR2 SVGAGI, per germline. V was pared by 7 bases and J by 7 bases, with 13 bases between. CDR3 length equals 13 residues. The CDR3 DNA follows: TGTGCCAGCACCTGGACCGAGGGTGAAAAACTGTTTTTT. Translated, it gives CASTWTEGEKLFF.

The chain recombines TRBV28 with TRBJ2-4; D is unclear. This CDR3 region has 12 residues. Germline values: CDR1 MDHEN, CDR2 SYDVKM. The germline V and J ends were trimmed by 7 bases and 4 bases, with 8 bases remaining between them. CDR3 nucleotides: TGTGCCAGCAATGGGATTAAAAACATTCAGTACTTC. Its translation is CASNGIKNIQYF.

This clonotype was observed a handful of times. The V gene is TRBV6-1, the J gene TRBJ1-3; D is unresolved. Per germline, CDR1 MNHNS and CDR2 SASEGT. The CDR3 length is 14 residues. V was trimmed by 4 bases and J by 0 bases, leaving 7 bases between them. This CDR3 reads CASSAGLSGNTIYF. The CDR3, as DNA: TGTGCCAGCAGTGCTGGACTCTCTGGAAACACCATATATTTT.

The gene calls are TRBV15 and TRBJ2-5, with a possible D match to TRBD2 (6 bases). This CDR3 is built from 15 residues. The germline V gene encodes CDR1 LNHNV and CDR2 YYDKDF (reference sequence). V was shortened by 4 bases and J by 4 bases, with 16 bases between the two germline ends. The DNA for the CDR3 is TGTGCCACCAGCACCCGGAGGGTTGGAGGAGAGACCCAGTACTTC. Translated: CATSTRRVGGETQYF.

This clonotype came up a few times. V is TRBV20-1 and J is TRBJ2-1; 9 bases agree with TRBD1. The CDR3 has 15 residues. Germline V gene lookup returns CDR1 DFQATT and CDR2 SNEGSKA (reference sequence). After removal of 4 bases from V and 9 bases from J, the junction contained 13 bases not matched to a gene. The CDR3 protein is CSANYGTGLTGEQFF. The CDR3 DNA reads as TGCAGTGCTAACTACGGGACAGGGTTGACTGGTGAGCAGTTCTTC.

The CDR3 bases are TGTGCCAGCAGCCAAGATCGCGGTGAAGGGGGCTACACCTTC. Translated, it gives CASSQDRGEGGYTF. The chain joins TRBV4-2 to TRBJ1-2; no clear D. Trimming cost V 0 bases and J 8 bases, with 13 bases left between them. CDR1 LGHNA and CDR2 YNFKEQ come from the germline V gene. The CDR3 sequence is 14 residues long.

The chain joins TRBV7-9 to TRBJ2-7; a weak D match, TRBD1 (6 bases). V was shortened by 5 bases and J by 7 bases, with 15 bases between the two germline ends. The CDR3 loop spans 13 amino acids. Germline V gene sequence: CDR1 SEHNR, CDR2 FQNEAQ (reference sequence). The CDR3 sequence: CASSPERTAEQYF. In DNA, the CDR3 is TGTGCCAGCAGCCCAGAACGGACAGCTGAGCAGTACTTC. The full variable domain, completed using reference TRBV7-9 and TRBJ2-7, is DTGVSQNPRHKITKRGQNVTFRCDPISEHNRLYWYRQTLGQGPEFLTYFQNEAQLEKSRLLSDRFSAERPKGSFSTLEIQRTEQGDSAMYLCASSPERTAEQYFGPGTRLTVT.

Regarding this clonotype: The germline gene is not matched at one end of the junction; a read error may be the cause. This chain links TRBV12-3 or TRBV12-4 with TRBJ1-5; D is uncertain. This CDR3 has 14 amino acids. The CDR3 region has the DNA TGTGCCAGGAGTTTAACGGTTTACAATCAGCCCCAGCATTTT. It encodes CARSLTVYNQPQHF.

This clonotype has at least ten counts. The chain employs TRBV7-6 and TRBJ2-2; the D is unclear. Trimming pared 2 bases from V and 5 bases from J, leaving 6 bases between. The CDR3 is 13 amino acids. CDR1 and CDR2 from the germline V gene are SGHVS and FNYEAQ. The CDR3 bases are TGTGCCAGCAGCTTAATGGGGACCGGGGAGCTGTTTTTT. Translation: CASSLMGTGELFF. Variable domain in full (rest from reference TRBV7-6 and TRBJ2-2): GAGVSQSPRYKVTKRGQDVALRCDPISGHVSLYWYRQALGQGPEFLTYFNYEAQQDKSGLPNDRFSAERPEGSISTLTIQRTEQRDSAMYRCASSLMGTGELFFGEGSRLTVL.

The chain employs TRBV6-6 and TRBJ2-7, with TRBD2 as a possible D gene (5 bases). The ends were cut back, 8 bases at V and 2 bases at J, with 19 bases in the middle. CDR3 length equals 15 residues. Germline V gene sequence: CDR1 MNHNY, CDR2 SVGAGI (reference sequence). The CDR3: CASQNPNLATYEQYF. CDR3 sequence (DNA): TGTGCCAGCCAAAATCCAAACCTAGCCACCTACGAGCAGTACTTC.

The chain carries TRBV6-1 and TRBJ1-5; weak D call: TRBD1 (6 bases). The germline V gene encodes CDR1 MNHNS and CDR2 SASEGT. V lost 0 bases, J lost 7 bases, and 13 bases lay in between. The CDR3 runs to 15 residues. CDR3 nucleotides: TGTGCCAGCAGTGAAGCGGGAGGGGGGAGCCAGCCCCAGCATTTT. Its translation is CASSEAGGGSQPQHF.

In its sample, this clonotype was seen many times. The V call is TRBV7-2, the J call TRBJ1-6; D unclear. Germline assignment: CDR1 SGHTA and CDR2 FQGNSA. The CDR3 is made up of 14 amino acids. V was pared by 1 base and J by 7 bases, with 8 bases between. This chain's CDR3 is CASSLGARNSPLHF. The CDR3 DNA is TGTGCCAGCAGCTTAGGAGCAAGGAATTCACCCCTCCACTTT.

V gene TRBV4-1 combines with J gene TRBJ1-2; 8 positions agree with TRBD1. Germline values: CDR1 MGHRA, CDR2 YSYEKL. The CDR3 is 13 residues long. Trimming cost V 4 bases and J 8 bases; bases outside gene matches: 6. The chain's CDR3 is CASSLQGVRGYTF. The CDR3 region has the DNA TGCGCCAGCAGCCTACAGGGGGTACGGGGCTACACCTTC.

There are a few counts of this clonotype. The V and J genes are TRBV7-2 and TRBJ2-7; D is perhaps TRBD1 or TRBD2 (5 bases each). The CDR3 consists of 14 residues. The germline gives CDR1 SGHTA, CDR2 FQGNSA. Trimming left V 4 bases short and J 0 bases short, with 10 bases between. CDR3 sequence (DNA): TGTGCCAGCAGCTGGGACCTTTACTCCTACGAGCAGTACTTC. This codes for CASSWDLYSYEQYF.

This clonotype was observed a handful of times. The rearrangement joins TRBV6-2 or TRBV6-3 to TRBJ2-1, with D unclear. The CDR3 runs to 14 residues. Trimming left V 5 bases short and J 15 bases short, with 23 bases between. CDR1 is MNHEY and CDR2 is SVGEGT in the germline V gene. CDR3 amino acids: CASSDDLAQRNPFF. DNA for the CDR3: TGTGCCAGCAGTGACGATTTGGCCCAGAGGAACCCGTTCTTC.

This chain uses TRBV10-3 with TRBJ2-7; 8 nucleotides agree with TRBD2. Trimming removed 4 bases from V and 0 bases from J; junction bases left unmatched: 8. The CDR3 sequence is 16 residues long. Per germline, CDR1 ENHRY and CDR2 SYGVKD. Written as DNA, the CDR3 is TGTGCCATCAGTGCGAGTCTCGGGGGGGGCTCCTACGAGCAGTACTTC. Its protein product is CAISASLGGGSYEQYF.

This clonotype came up a few times. The chain links TRBV19 to TRBJ1-1; D gene uncertain. CDR1 is LNHDA, CDR2 SQIVND, per germline (reference sequence). The CDR3 totals 16 residues. V lost 3 bases and J 1 base, leaving 15 bases between the germline ends. Here the CDR3 reads CASSILSGRKNTEAFF. CDR3 coding DNA: TGTGCCAGTAGTATTTTATCCGGGCGAAAGAACACTGAAGCTTTCTTT.

This clonotype has ten or more counts. The gene calls are TRBV6-5 and TRBJ1-6; TRBD1 matches at 7 bases. The CDR3 totals 19 residues. Per germline, CDR1 MNHEY and CDR2 SVGAGI. V shed 2 bases, J shed 0 bases, and the junction held 10 bases outside the gene matches. DNA for the CDR3: TGTGCCAGCAGTTACGGGGGGACAGAGACGAGCTCCTATAATTCACCCCTCCACTTT. It codes for CASSYGGTETSSYNSPLHF.

This clonotype was detected a few times. The chain joins TRBV7-9 to TRBJ1-3, with D perhaps TRBD1 (6 bases). Germline V CDR1 and CDR2: SEHNR, FQNEAQ (reference sequence). The CDR3 runs 16 residues. Trimming took off 10 bases at V and 2 bases at J, with 21 bases between the two ends. The CDR3 region has the DNA TGTGCCACCCTTTCGGGCAGGGGTGGCCCTGGAAACACCATATATTTT. This codes for CATLSGRGGPGNTIYF.

The CDR3 sequence is CASSLSPGQSNTEAFF. In DNA form, the CDR3 reads TGTGCCAGCAGCTTAAGTCCGGGACAGTCGAACACTGAAGCTTTCTTT. The gene calls are TRBV7-8 and TRBJ1-1; 7 bases are shared with TRBD1. The CDR3 has 16 amino acids. Germline CDR1 is SGHVS and CDR2 is FQNEAQ. Germline trimming cut 2 bases from V and 1 base from J; bases unmatched to any gene: 7. The variable domain in full, with the rest retrieved from reference TRBV7-8 and TRBJ1-1, is GAGVSQSPRYKVAKRGQDVALRCDPISGHVSLFWYQQALGQGPEFLTYFQNEAQLDKSGLPSDRFFAERPEGSVSTLKIQRTQQEDSAVYLCASSLSPGQSNTEAFFGQGTRLTVV.

The chain has TRBV19 and TRBJ2-2, with D perhaps matching TRBD1 (5 bases). The V gene's germline CDR1 is LNHDA and CDR2 SQIVND (reference sequence). This CDR3 is built from 14 residues. V lost 1 base to trimming and J lost 6 bases, with 9 bases between them. The CDR3 nucleotides are TGTGCCAGTAGTATAGGTGACAGATCCGGGGAGCTGTTTTTT. This encodes CASSIGDRSGELFF.